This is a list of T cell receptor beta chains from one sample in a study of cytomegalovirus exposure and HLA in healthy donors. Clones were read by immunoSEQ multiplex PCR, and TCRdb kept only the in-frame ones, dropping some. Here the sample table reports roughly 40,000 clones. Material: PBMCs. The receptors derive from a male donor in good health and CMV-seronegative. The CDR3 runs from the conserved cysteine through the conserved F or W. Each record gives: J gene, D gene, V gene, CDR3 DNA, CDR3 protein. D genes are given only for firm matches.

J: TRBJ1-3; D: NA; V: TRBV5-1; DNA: TGCGCCAGCAGCTTGGACGGTACCTCTGGAAACACCATATATTTT; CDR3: CASSLDGTSGNTIYF
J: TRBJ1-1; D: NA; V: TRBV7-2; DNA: TGTGCCAGCAGCTCACACAGGGCTATGAACACTGAAGCTTTCTTT; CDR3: CASSSHRAMNTEAFF
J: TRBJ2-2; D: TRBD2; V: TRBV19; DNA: TGTGCCAGTAGATTCACAGGGTCTAGCGGGAGCGCCGGGGAGCTGTTTTTT; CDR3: CASRFTGSSGSAGELFF
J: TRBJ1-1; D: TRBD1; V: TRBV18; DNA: TGTGCCAGCTCACCACGACAGGGGAGGGACACTGAAGCTTTCTTT; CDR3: CASSPRQGRDTEAFF
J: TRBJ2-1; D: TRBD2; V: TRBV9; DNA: TGTGCCAGCAGCGTAGCCCCACTAGCGGGAGGCCTGAATGAGCAGTTCTTC; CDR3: CASSVAPLAGGLNEQFF
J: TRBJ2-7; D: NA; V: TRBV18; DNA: TGTGCCAGCTCCTCGCGAGGTGCCAGCGAGCAGTACTTC; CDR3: CASSSRGASEQYF
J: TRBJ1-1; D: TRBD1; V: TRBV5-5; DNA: TGTGCCAGCAGCCCCGGGACAGAGAACACTGAAGCTTTCTTT; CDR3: CASSPGTENTEAFF
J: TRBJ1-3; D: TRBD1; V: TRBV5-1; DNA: TGCGCCAGCAGCCCCGGGACAGCCGCGGACACCATATATTTT; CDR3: CASSPGTAADTIYF
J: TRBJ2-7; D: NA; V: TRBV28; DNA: TGTGCCAGCACCCAACCCTCTCCCTACGAGCAGTACTTC; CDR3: CASTQPSPYEQYF
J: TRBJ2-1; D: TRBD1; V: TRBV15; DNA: TGTGCCACCGGGGGACAGGGGGCGAGAAATGAGCAGTTCTTC; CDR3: CATGGQGARNEQFF
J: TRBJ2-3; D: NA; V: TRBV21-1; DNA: TGTGCCAGCAGCAAAGGAAGCAGGGGATACACAGATACGCAGTATTTT; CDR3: CASSKGSRGYTDTQYF
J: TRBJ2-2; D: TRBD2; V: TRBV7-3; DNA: TGTGCCAGCAGCCCCAGGACTAGCAACACCGGGGAGCTGTTTTTT; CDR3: CASSPRTSNTGELFF
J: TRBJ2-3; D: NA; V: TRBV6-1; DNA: TGTGCCAGCAAGGCGGGTTTGGGAGATACGCAGTATTTT; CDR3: CASKAGLGDTQYF